This T cell receptor (beta chain) was retrieved from a study of long-term antiretroviral therapy in people with HIV. Whole-study results and caveats: Once patients were on ART, diversity went higher but still fell short of transplant donor controls.

This was the immunoSEQ v3.0 assay at survey level. The repertoire was sequenced with immunoSEQ multiplex PCR; TCRdb's copy has only in-frame clones and lacks some. Among 20,000 to 25,000 clones listed, under 90% were seen once. Germline V CDR1 and CDR2: SGHNT, YYREEE (reference sequence). Trimming at V came to 3 bases and at J to 4 bases, leaving 4 bases not matched to a gene. The CDR3 consists of 14 residues. Comment on this clone: Antigen unknown.

The V gene is TRBV5-4, the J gene TRBJ1-2; 9 nucleotides match TRBD1. The starting material was unsorted PBMCs, obtained 0.1 years before starting antiretroviral therapy. This receptor was identified in a man aged 35 to 55 with HIV. This CDR3 is CASSWGQGTYGYTF. The CDR3 nucleotides are TGTGCCAGCAGCTGGGGACAGGGAACCTATGGCTACACCTTC.